The clone carrying this T cell receptor (beta chain) was counted only a few times. Sample-barcoded 5' priming and a J-beta primer mix drove a second PCR of about 6 to 11 cycles. TCRdb reprocessed the 5' RACE reads via MiXCR and lists one record per CDR3 protein. The sample consists of around 620,000 distinct CDR3 sequences, 25% to 30% of them appearing once. The sample belongs to a study of blood T cells in healthy people across ages. The length of the CDR3 is 13 residues. The germline gives CDR1 SGHRS, CDR2 YFSETQ. The sequence came from a woman aged 65 to 85 in good health. The sequencing input was blood. The chain couples TRBV5-1 to TRBJ2-5, with D maybe TRBD2 (5 bases). The J call may be in error: the DNA end matches TRBJ2-1 better. The CDR3 DNA sequence: TGCGCCAGCAGCTTGGGTTCCGGGGAAGAGCAGTTCTTC. The encoded protein is CASSLGSGEEQFF.